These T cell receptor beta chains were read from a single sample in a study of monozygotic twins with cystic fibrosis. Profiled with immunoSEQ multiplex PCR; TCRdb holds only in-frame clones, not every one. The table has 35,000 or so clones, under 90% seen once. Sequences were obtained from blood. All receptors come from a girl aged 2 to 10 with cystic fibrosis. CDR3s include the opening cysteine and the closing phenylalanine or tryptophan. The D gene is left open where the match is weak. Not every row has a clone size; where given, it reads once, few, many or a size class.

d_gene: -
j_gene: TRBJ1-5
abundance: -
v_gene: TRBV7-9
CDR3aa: CASSLSGDSNQPQHF
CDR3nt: TGTGCCAGCAGCTTAAGCGGGGATAGCAATCAGCCCCAGCATTTT

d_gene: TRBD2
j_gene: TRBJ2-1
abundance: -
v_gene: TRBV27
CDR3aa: CASSGGLAGGQFF
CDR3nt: TGTGCCAGCAGTGGCGGACTAGCGGGGGGGCAGTTCTTC

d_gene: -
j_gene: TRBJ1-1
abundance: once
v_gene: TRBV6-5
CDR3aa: CASTVDRNTEAFF
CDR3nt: TGTGCCAGCACTGTGGACAGGAACACTGAAGCTTTCTTT

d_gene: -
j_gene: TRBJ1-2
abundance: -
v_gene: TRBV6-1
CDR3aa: CASIRNGEVGYGYTF
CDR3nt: TGTGCCAGCATCCGAAATGGGGAAGTGGGGTATGGCTACACCTTC

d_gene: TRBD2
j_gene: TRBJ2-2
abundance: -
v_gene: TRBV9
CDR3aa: CASSGQGGLADTGELFF
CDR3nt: TGTGCCAGCAGCGGCCAGGGGGGACTAGCGGACACCGGGGAGCTGTTTTTT

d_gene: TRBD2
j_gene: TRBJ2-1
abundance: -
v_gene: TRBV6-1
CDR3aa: CASSGYPRGEAHNEQFF
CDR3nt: TGTGCCAGCAGTGGTTACCCCCGGGGGGAGGCCCACAATGAGCAGTTCTTC

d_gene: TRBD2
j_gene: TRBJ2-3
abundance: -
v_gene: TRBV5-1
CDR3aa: CASSLGPGLVTDTQYF
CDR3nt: TGCGCCAGCAGCTTGGGGCCGGGACTAGTAACAGATACGCAGTATTTT

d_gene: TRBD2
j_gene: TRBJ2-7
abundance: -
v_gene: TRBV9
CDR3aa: CASSSSGGSHEQYF
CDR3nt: TGTGCCAGCAGCTCAAGCGGGGGGTCCCACGAGCAGTACTTC

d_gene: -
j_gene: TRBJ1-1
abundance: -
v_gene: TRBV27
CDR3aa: CASSMANGGSTEAFF
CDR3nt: TGTGCCAGCAGTATGGCCAACGGTGGGAGCACTGAAGCTTTCTTT

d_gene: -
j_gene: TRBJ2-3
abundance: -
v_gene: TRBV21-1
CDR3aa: CASSKQYPPGLSTDTQYF
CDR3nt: TGTGCCAGCAGCAAACAGTATCCGCCGGGACTTAGCACAGATACGCAGTATTTT

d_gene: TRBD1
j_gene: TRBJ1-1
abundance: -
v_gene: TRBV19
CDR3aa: CASSGGTVSEAFF
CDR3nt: TGTGCCAGTAGTGGGGGGACAGTCTCCGAAGCTTTCTTT

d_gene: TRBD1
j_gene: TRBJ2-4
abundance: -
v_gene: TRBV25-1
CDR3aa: CASRGQGLAKNIQYF
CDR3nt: TGTGCCAGCAGGGGACAGGGATTAGCCAAAAACATTCAGTACTTC

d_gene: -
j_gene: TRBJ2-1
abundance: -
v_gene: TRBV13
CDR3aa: CASSPGHEQFF
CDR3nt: TGTGCCAGCAGCCCGGGTCATGAGCAGTTCTTC

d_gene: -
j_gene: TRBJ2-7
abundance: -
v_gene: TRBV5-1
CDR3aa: CASSTQPDTGAYEQYF
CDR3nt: TGCGCCAGCAGCACACAGCCGGACACGGGGGCCTACGAGCAGTACTTC

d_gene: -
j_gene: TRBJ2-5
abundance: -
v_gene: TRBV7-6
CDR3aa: CASGGWGSQETQYF
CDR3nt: TGTGCCAGTGGCGGCTGGGGGTCCCAAGAGACCCAGTACTTC

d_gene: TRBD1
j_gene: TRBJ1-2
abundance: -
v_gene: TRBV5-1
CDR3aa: CASSWDREEGYTF
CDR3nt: TGCGCCAGCAGCTGGGACAGAGAGGAGGGCTACACCTTC

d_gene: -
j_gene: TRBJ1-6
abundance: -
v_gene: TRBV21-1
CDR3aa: CASSIPSRGRPRRHNSPLHF
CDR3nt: TGTGCCAGCAGCATCCCTTCTCGGGGGCGCCCCCGCCGGCATAATTCACCCCTCCACTTT

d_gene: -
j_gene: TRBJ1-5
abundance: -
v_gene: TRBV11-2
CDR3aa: CASSLTGRADQPQHF
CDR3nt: TGTGCCAGCAGCTTAACCGGCAGGGCTGATCAGCCCCAGCATTTT

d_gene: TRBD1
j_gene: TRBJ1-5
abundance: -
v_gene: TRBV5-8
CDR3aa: CASSSLTGTGDDQPQHF
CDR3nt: TGTGCCAGCAGCTCGTTAACCGGGACAGGGGACGATCAGCCCCAGCATTTT

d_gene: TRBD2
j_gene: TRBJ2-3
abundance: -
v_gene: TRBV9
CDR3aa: CASSTDLAGSDTQYF
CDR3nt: TGTGCCAGCAGCACTGACTTAGCGGGGTCGGATACGCAGTATTTT

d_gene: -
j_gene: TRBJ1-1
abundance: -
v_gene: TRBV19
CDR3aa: CATSIRGREAFF
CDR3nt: TGTGCCACCTCTATCCGGGGGCGAGAAGCTTTCTTT

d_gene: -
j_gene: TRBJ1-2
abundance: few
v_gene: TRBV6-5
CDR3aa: CASSYTAGSRGGYTF
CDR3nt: TGTGCCAGCAGTTACACCGCTGGTAGTAGGGGGGGCTACACCTTC

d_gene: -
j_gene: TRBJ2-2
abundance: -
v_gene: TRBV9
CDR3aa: CASSGSGLTNTGELFF
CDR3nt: TGTGCCAGCAGCGGTTCGGGACTTACGAACACCGGGGAGCTGTTTTTT

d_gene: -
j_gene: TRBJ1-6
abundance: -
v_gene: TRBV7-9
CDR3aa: CASSLPPTSPLHF
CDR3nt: TGTGCCAGCAGCTTACCCCCCACGTCACCCCTCCACTTT

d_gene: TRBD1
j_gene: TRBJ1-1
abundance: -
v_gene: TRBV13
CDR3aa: CASSRTGGWAEAFF
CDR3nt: TGTGCCAGCAGCCGAACAGGGGGCTGGGCTGAAGCTTTCTTT

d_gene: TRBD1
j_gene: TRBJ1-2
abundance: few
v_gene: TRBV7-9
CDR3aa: CASSSARDRRSYYGYTF
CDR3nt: TGTGCCAGCAGCTCAGCCCGGGACAGAAGATCCTACTATGGCTACACCTTC

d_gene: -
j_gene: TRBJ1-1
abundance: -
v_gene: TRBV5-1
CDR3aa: CASSLGGGNTEAFF
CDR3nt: TGCGCCAGCAGCTTAGGTGGGGGAAACACTGAAGCTTTCTTT

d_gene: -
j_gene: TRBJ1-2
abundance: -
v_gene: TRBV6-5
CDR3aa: CASSYSTGQRDHGYTF
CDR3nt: TGTGCCAGCAGTTACTCGACAGGACAGAGAGACCATGGCTACACCTTC